Described below is a single TCR beta chain sequence and its context. Its antigen remains unidentified. No quality values exist for individual bases; no much larger clone is one base distant. The data derive from a study of CD8+ T cells in alopecia areata (dated by TCRdb to 2016 to 2019). Some background on the complete study: Treated patients were enrolled in an open-label pilot trial of oral tofacitinib, 5 to 10 mg twice daily, for moderate-to-severe alopecia areata. In humans, TCRbeta sequencing was performed on scalp tissue and on sorted CD4+ and CD8+ peripheral blood T cells from healthy controls and from patients with patchy or totalis/universalis alopecia areata. Amplification of TCRbeta CDR3 regions was done by immunoSEQ multiplex PCR using 35 Vbeta forward primers and 13 Jbeta reverse primers. The study used high-throughput TCRbeta sequencing to examine T cell clonal expansion in alopecia areata, in both the C3H/HeJ mouse model and human patients. Patients stayed on tofacitinib for 6 to 18 months and then had 6 months of follow-up off drug so that delayed response and recurrence could be assessed. Patients on tofacitinib were biopsied at baseline and after 4 and 24 weeks of treatment, and several of the patients also had a later scalp biopsy. The RNA source kit depended on sample type: the PAXgene miRNA kit for fixed scalp, the miRNeasy kit for PBMCs, and the RNeasy kit for mouse skin. Disease severity in treated patients was measured with the SALT score, which quantifies the percentage of affected scalp surface area. Scalp clonality was compared among normal scalp (n=4), patchy alopecia areata scalp (n=8), and alopecia totalis/universalis scalp (n=8). Broad study findings and their caveats: Tofacitinib significantly lowered scalp clonality and the number of expanded CD8+ clones among the top 100 scalp clones. TCR sequences shared between patients were less clear than in mice, possibly partly because of HLA diversity in the patient population. Because the treated cohort was small and had just a single nonresponder, larger studies are needed to establish links between baseline CD8+ expansion and response. Resident alphabeta T cells in normal human skin are also sequenced, complicating scalp TCR repertoire analysis, unlike mouse skin dominated by gammadelta T cells. Many expanded lesional clones were found to persist in scalp and blood during tofacitinib treatment, and relapse after treatment cessation may be partly explained by this persistence. Compared with normal scalp, lesional scalp, particularly in alopecia totalis/universalis, had higher clonality and more expanded CD8+ clones, which suggests antigenic drive.

This specimen's treatment or condition label, interpreted: oral pan-JAK inhibitor, 5-10 mg twice daily. Lesional scalp punch biopsies and peripheral blood were obtained from alopecia areata patients. After PBMCs were isolated by density centrifugation and stained for CD3, CD4 and CD8, a FACSAria was used to sort CD4+ and CD8+ T cells. From cysteine to phenylalanine, the CDR3 is 17 amino acids long. Just CDR3 DNA is preserved here, 51 bases in frame from base 1. The germline V gene supplies CDR1 ENHRY and CDR2 SYGVKD. Clipping removes 7 bases from V and 4 bases from J, with 14 as the unmatched junction base count. Receptor libraries were prepared by the immunoSEQ multiplex PCR assay. For TCR sequencing, RNA was extracted from every sample and reverse transcribed into cDNA to serve as template. First-strand cDNA was synthesized using SuperScript III with a 2:1 mix of oligo-dT and random hexamers. A synthetic immune receptor repertoire was used to gauge amplification bias, and whatever bias remained was removed computationally. As for how the authors treated the data: Raw reads were preprocessed for error removal, and CDR3 was defined according to IMGT conventions as running from the conserved cysteine to phenylalanine. Clonality was calculated as 1 minus Shannon entropy normalized by log2 of the number of productive unique TCRs. Whether scalp clones were CD4 or CD8 was inferred by matching scalp TCRbeta sequences against CD4 and CD8 repertoires sorted from blood. Held by TCRdb, this immuneACCESS table contains in-frame sequences only and omits some clones. Under half of the omission traces to an unresolved V gene where checked; the cause of the rest is unknown. Clonal size and the V and J genes are those of that table, whereas D and trimming came from the DNA. The sample table shows about 210,000 clones, and around 43% are seen once. The ten largest clones add up to 2% to 3% of the sample.

The V and J genes are TRBV10-3 and TRBJ2-3, with 10 bases matching TRBD2. The sequencing here drew on CD4+ T cells sorted from blood, taken between weeks 36 and 40, from a patient treated with tofacitinib. This receptor was obtained from a human donor with alopecia areata. In nucleotides, the sequence is TGTGCCATCAAATCGGTTAGCGGGAGGTCCGGCCCAGATACGCAGTATTTT. Its amino acids are CAIKSVSGRSGPDTQYF.